These 4 T cell receptor beta chains were sequenced from one sample in a study of response to subunit inactivated influenza vaccine. TCRdb ran MiXCR on the RT-PCR reads and lists one entry per CDR3 protein. The table lists 590,000 or so distinct CDR3 sequences, 14% of them singletons, with 6.5% to 8% in the top ten. The sample here was PBMCs from blood, taken around 15 days before vaccination. These receptors originate from a man in his fifties who received an inactivated influenza vaccine.

This clonotype was seen ten or more times. V is TRBV12-3 or TRBV12-4 and J is TRBJ1-5, with TRBD1 matching 10 bases. The CDR3 extends over 16 amino acids. Trimming at V came to 6 bases and at J to 5 bases, leaving 10 bases not matched to a gene. The chain's CDR3 is CASSTGLTGGYQPQHF. The CDR3 DNA follows: TGTGCCAGCAGCACCGGACTGACAGGGGGCTATCAGCCCCAGCATTTT.

The chain is built from TRBV27 and TRBJ2-3, with D perhaps TRBD1 or TRBD2 (6 bases each). Germline CDR1 reads MNHEY; CDR2 reads SMNVEV (reference sequence). This CDR3 contains 16 residues. V dropped 1 base and J dropped 1 base, with 12 bases sitting between them. CDR3 nucleotides: TGTGCCAGCAGTTTATATGGGGGGCACGGCACAGATACGCAGTATTTT. Its translation: CASSLYGGHGTDTQYF.

In its sample, this clonotype was seen a few times. The CDR3 DNA is TGTGCCATCAGTGAAGGGGCGGGCGCGACCTACGAGCAGTACTTC. It yields the protein CAISEGAGATYEQYF. The chain links TRBV10-3 to TRBJ2-7, with D perhaps given as TRBD1 or TRBD2 (5 bases each). Between the trimmed V and J ends, which lost 3 bases and 2 bases, there was a span of 14 bases. This CDR3 comprises 15 residues. Per the germline V gene, CDR1 is ENHRY and CDR2 is SYGVKD.

J is TRBJ2-2 and V is TRBV29-1; either TRBD1 or TRBD2 may fit D (5 bases each). Germline V gene data show CDR1 as SQVTM and CDR2 as ANQGSEA. Trimming took 8 bases from V and 1 from J, leaving 17 bases between them. The CDR3 contains 15 residues. CDR3 protein: CSTFSPGRNTGELFF. CDR3 DNA sequence: TGCAGCACCTTCAGTCCGGGACGGAACACCGGGGAGCTGTTTTTT.